These 5 T cell receptor beta chains were all obtained from the same sample, sequenced in a study of circulating tumor DNA in untreated peripheral T-cell lymphoma. Clones were read by immunoSEQ multiplex PCR, and TCRdb kept only the in-frame ones, dropping some. The table includes 5,500 to 7,500 clones, roughly 66% detected once. The material sequenced was tumor tissue. The receptors shown here come from a human donor with peripheral T-cell lymphoma.

This clone was seen a few times. J is TRBJ2-3 and V is TRBV11-3; 12 nucleotides line up with TRBD2. CDR3 size: 18 residues. Per germline, CDR1 SGHNT and CDR2 YENEEA. Unmatched junction bases numbered 11, after V lost 5 bases and J lost 2 bases. The CDR3 reads CASSQVTSGGSFTDTQYF. The CDR3 DNA sequence: TGTGCCAGCAGCCAAGTAACTAGCGGGGGGTCATTCACAGATACGCAGTATTTT.

The rearrangement links TRBV19 to TRBJ2-5, with unresolved D. This CDR3 comprises 17 residues. V lost 3 bases and J lost 4, with 21 bases in between. CDR1 is LNHDA, CDR2 SQIVND, per germline (reference sequence). The CDR3 spells CASSIRGFDPVGETQYF. CDR3 DNA: TGTGCCAGTAGTATTCGCGGCTTCGATCCGGTTGGAGAGACCCAGTACTTC.

V is TRBV11-3 and J is TRBJ2-1, with D perhaps given as TRBD1 or TRBD2 (5 bases each). V shed 3 bases and J shed 7 bases, with 13 bases lying between them. Germline CDR1 reads SGHNT; CDR2 reads YENEEA. This CDR3 has 14 amino acids. The CDR3 DNA is TGTGCCAGCAGCTTGGATGCAGGGACGAATGAGCAGTTCTTC. Amino acids: CASSLDAGTNEQFF.

This clone was observed a handful of times. Other nucleotide sequences in the sample specify the same CDR3. This sequence joins TRBV11-3 and TRBJ2-3; tentatively, D is TRBD2 (5 bases). The CDR3 spans 14 residues. CDR1 is SGHNT, CDR2 YENEEA, per germline. V lost 3 bases and J lost 0, with 7 bases in between. The DNA for the CDR3 is TGTGCCAGCAGCTTGGGCGGGAGCACAGATACGCAGTATTTT. Translated, it gives CASSLGGSTDTQYF.

V usage is TRBV6-8 and J usage is TRBJ1-5; no reliable D call. The CDR3 is made up of 13 amino acids. Per germline, CDR1 MNHGY and CDR2 SAAAGT. V was clipped by 6 bases and J by 4 bases, with 10 bases between them. CDR3 DNA sequence: TGTGCCAGCAGCCCCGACATAAATCAGCCCCAGCATTTT. This codes for CASSPDINQPQHF.